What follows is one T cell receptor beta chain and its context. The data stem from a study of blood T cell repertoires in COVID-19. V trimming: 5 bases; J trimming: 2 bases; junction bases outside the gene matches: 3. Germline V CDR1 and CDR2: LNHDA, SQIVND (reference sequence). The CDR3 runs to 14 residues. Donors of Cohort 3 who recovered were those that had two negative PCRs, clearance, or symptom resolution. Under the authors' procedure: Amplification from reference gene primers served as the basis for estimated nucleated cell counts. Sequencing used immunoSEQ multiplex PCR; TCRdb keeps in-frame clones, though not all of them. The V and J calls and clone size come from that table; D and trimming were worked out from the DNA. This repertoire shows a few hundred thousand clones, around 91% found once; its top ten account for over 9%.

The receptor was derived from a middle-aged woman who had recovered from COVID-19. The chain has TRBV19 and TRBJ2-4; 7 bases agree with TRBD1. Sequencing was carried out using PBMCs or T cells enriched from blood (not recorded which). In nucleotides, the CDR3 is TGTGCCAGTAGTCAACAGGGGTCCAAAAACATTCAGTACTTC. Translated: CASSQQGSKNIQYF.